This T cell receptor beta chain was obtained from a study of T cells after yellow fever vaccination. At the level of the study: Fractions containing few cells were prepared with SMART-Seq v4 Ultra Low Input. Study-wide results and limits: A small proportion of clonotypes was detected in both the CD4 and CD8 compartments. Primary-vaccination clones mostly resurfaced post-booster (about 95% CD4, more than 80% CD8).

This clonotype was seen a handful of times. Its antigen is as yet unknown. By 5'RACE template switching, TCR cDNA was produced, with a universal primer site and UMIs added in the process. TCRdb called the 5' RACE reads again in MiXCR, with one record for every CDR3 protein. Of 300,000 to 350,000 distinct CDR3 sequences listed, about 4.5% are singletons. This material consisted of PBMCs, taken 15 days after the yellow fever booster vaccination. The sequence was obtained from a man in his late teens or twenties who received the YFV17D yellow fever vaccine.

The CDR3 region is CASIRGSGATYEQYV. CDR3 sequence (DNA): TGTGCCAGCATAAGGGGATCCGGGGCAACCTACGAGCAGTACGTC. This chain uses TRBV3-1 with TRBJ2-7; either TRBD1 or TRBD2 may supply D (5 bases each). Germline CDR1 and CDR2: LGHDT and YNNKEL (reference sequence). The V gene lost 7 bases and the J gene lost 2 bases, with 18 bases spanning the gap. The CDR3 length is 15 residues.